This TCR beta chain emerged from a study of T cells in Graves' hyperthyroidism and ophthalmopathy. General study findings and limits: Most thyroid-expanded clonotypes above 0.001 were also found in blood.

This CDR3 region has 18 residues. Unmatched junction bases numbered 14, after V lost 5 bases and J lost 7 bases. Germline V lookup: CDR1 SEHNR, CDR2 FQNEAQ (reference sequence). This clonotype was counted many times. Its cognate antigen is unknown. Amplification yielded TCR beta CDR3 regions, with RNA transcripts as the source. The TCR CDR3 first-round RT-PCR relied on the HTBI primer set. MiXCR, run by TCRdb on the multiplex PCR reads, gives a single entry per CDR3 protein. The sample holds 500,000 to 750,000 distinct CDR3 sequences, about a sixth seen once. The receptor comes from a woman in her thirties with Graves' hyperthyroidism. The chain carries TRBV7-9 and TRBJ2-7; 16 positions agree with TRBD2. The sequencing sample was made of blood. The CDR3 coding sequence is TGTGCCAGCAGCAACCTCCCGGGACTAGCGGGAGGGCCGGGTGAGCAGTACTTC. Translating gives CASSNLPGLAGGPGEQYF.